A selection of T cell receptor beta chains follows, all from one sample in a study of cytomegalovirus exposure and HLA in healthy donors. TCRdb's copy holds only in-frame clones and misses some; the assay was immunoSEQ multiplex PCR. The table includes approximately 90,000 clones, 70% detected once. The sample comprised PBMCs. These receptors were obtained from a woman in her forties or fifties in good health and CMV-seropositive. CDR3s include the opening cysteine and the closing phenylalanine or tryptophan. The D gene is left open where the match is weak. Clone size is not always given. Where it is, it says once, few, many or a class for expanded clones.

j_call d_call v_call clone_size cdr3_aa cdr3_nt
TRBJ2-7 . TRBV4-1 . CASSQEQGTYEQYF TGCGCCAGCAGCCAAGAACAGGGAACCTACGAGCAGTACTTC
TRBJ1-3 TRBD1 TRBV19 . CASHDRGTGNTIYF TGTGCCAGCCATGACAGGGGTACAGGAAACACCATATATTTT
TRBJ1-4 . TRBV15 . CATSRDPGEEKLFF TGTGCCACCAGCAGAGATCCAGGGGAAGAAAAACTGTTTTTT
TRBJ1-3 TRBD1 TRBV7-9 . CSSSPPGQGSGNTIYF TGTTCCAGCAGCCCCCCCGGACAGGGCTCTGGAAACACCATATATTTT
TRBJ2-7 . TRBV7-2 . CASSPNGGAAYEQYF TGTGCCAGCAGCCCCAATGGGGGGGCCGCCTACGAGCAGTACTTC
TRBJ1-2 TRBD1 TRBV27 . CASSFLRQGPPYGYTF TGTGCCAGCAGTTTCCTCCGACAGGGCCCCCCTTATGGCTACACCTTC
TRBJ2-5 . TRBV19 . CATRHRGTIQETQYF TGTGCCACGAGACATCGGGGTACAATTCAAGAGACCCAGTACTTC
TRBJ2-2 TRBD1 TRBV2 . CASSGQGINTGELFF TGTGCCAGCAGTGGACAGGGGATTAACACCGGGGAGCTGTTTTTT
TRBJ2-5 . TRBV28 . CASSVEGGGETQYF TGTGCCAGCAGCGTTGAGGGGGGGGGAGAGACCCAGTACTTC
TRBJ2-7 . TRBV21-1 . CASSNGKEGYEQYF TGTGCCAGCAGCAACGGAAAGGAGGGCTACGAGCAGTACTTC
TRBJ1-1 . TRBV6-1 . CASTRARGEAFF TGTGCTAGCACGCGCGCAAGGGGAGAAGCTTTCTTT
TRBJ1-2 TRBD1 TRBV6-1 . CASSEDRPRGYTF TGTGCCAGCAGTGAGGACAGGCCCCGCGGCTACACCTTC
TRBJ2-3 . TRBV7-2 . CASSAQWTDTQYF TGTGCCAGCAGCGCCCAGTGGACAGATACGCAGTATTTT
TRBJ1-4 . TRBV7-9 . CASSLEGRNEKLFF TGTGCCAGCAGCTTAGAGGGGCGTAATGAAAAACTGTTTTTT
TRBJ2-3 . TRBV7-2 . CASSLAGGGHDTQYF TGTGCCAGCAGCTTGGCGGGCGGCGGGCATGATACGCAGTATTTT
TRBJ2-7 . TRBV10-2 . CASSPGTVYEQYF TGCGCCAGCAGCCCCGGGACTGTTTACGAGCAGTACTTC
TRBJ1-5 . TRBV28 once CASSPTPEGNQPQHF TGTGCCAGCAGCCCTACCCCGGAGGGCAATCAGCCCCAGCATTTT
TRBJ2-7 . TRBV11-2 few CASSSKRREQYF TGTGCCAGCAGCTCGAAGCGTCGCGAGCAGTACTTC
TRBJ2-3 TRBD1 TRBV5-1 . CASSPGQGAPDTQYF TGCGCCAGCAGCCCGGGACAGGGGGCTCCAGATACGCAGTATTTT
TRBJ1-1 TRBD1 TRBV7-9 . CSSSSPARGRVGEAFF TGTTCCAGCAGCTCCCCTGCCAGGGGGCGTGTGGGTGAAGCTTTCTTT
TRBJ2-2 . TRBV19 . CASSQLSNTGELFF TGTGCCAGTAGTCAACTCTCGAACACCGGGGAGCTGTTTTTT
TRBJ2-1 . TRBV7-2 . CASSLAGPIYNEQFF TGTGCCAGCAGCTTAGCTGGGCCCATTTACAATGAGCAGTTCTTC
TRBJ2-7 TRBD2 TRBV5-1 . CASSPWASSGTYYEQYF TGCGCCAGCAGCCCCTGGGCCTCTAGCGGGACCTATTACGAGCAGTACTTC
TRBJ2-2 TRBD1 TRBV2 . CASSLTGAPAGELFF TGTGCCAGCTCCCTCACAGGGGCCCCGGCCGGGGAGCTGTTTTTT
TRBJ1-2 TRBD1 TRBV6-6 . CASTDRDYGYTF TGTGCCAGCACAGACAGGGACTATGGCTACACCTTC
TRBJ1-5 . TRBV4-2 . CASSQERGANQPQHF TGTGCCAGCAGCCAAGAGCGGGGGGCCAATCAGCCCCAGCATTTT
TRBJ1-3 . TRBV4-3 . CASSQEQFSGNTIYF TGCGCCAGCAGCCAAGAACAGTTCTCTGGAAACACCATATATTTT
TRBJ2-1 . TRBV30 few CAWKVTGHYNEQFF TGTGCCTGGAAGGTTACAGGACATTACAATGAGCAGTTCTTC
TRBJ2-7 . TRBV25-1 . CASGRDFSYEQYF TGTGCCAGCGGCCGGGACTTCTCCTACGAGCAGTACTTC
TRBJ2-7 . TRBV5-4 . CASSSPVDGIYEQYF TGTGCCAGCAGCTCACCCGTAGACGGGATCTACGAGCAGTACTTC
TRBJ1-1 . TRBV6-5 few CASSQGLTGTFF TGTGCCAGCAGCCAAGGCCTTACAGGAACTTTCTTT
TRBJ2-1 . TRBV7-9 . CASSLVLLNEQFF TGTGCCAGCAGCTTAGTCCTACTCAATGAGCAGTTCTTC
TRBJ2-2 . TRBV7-2 once CASSLNYRAFPGWELFF TGTGCCAGCAGCTTAAATTACCGGGCCTTTCCGGGATGGGAGCTGTTTTTT
TRBJ2-3 TRBD1 TRBV2 few CASSAGGWTDTQYF TGTGCCAGCAGCGCAGGGGGATGGACAGATACGCAGTATTTT
TRBJ1-2 . TRBV18 . CASSPLQFGGRVDYGYTF TGTGCCAGCTCACCACTGCAATTCGGGGGGCGAGTCGACTATGGCTACACCTTC
TRBJ1-2 . TRBV9 few CASSAQTVPYGYTF TGTGCCAGCAGCGCCCAGACAGTTCCGTATGGCTACACCTTC
TRBJ2-2 . TRBV21-1 . CASSKEGDLGQGDSNTGELFF TGTGCCAGCAGCAAAGAGGGAGATCTCGGACAGGGCGATTCTAACACCGGGGAGCTGTTTTTT
TRBJ1-1 . TRBV7-6 . CASSSREMNTEAFF TGTGCCAGCAGCAGCAGGGAAATGAACACTGAAGCTTTCTTT